One and the same sample provided the 7 T cell receptor beta chains below, sequenced in a study of T cells in Graves' hyperthyroidism and ophthalmopathy. TCR beta CDR3 regions were amplified from RNA. The TCR CDR3 was amplified in a first-round RT-PCR using the HTBI primer set. Each CDR3 protein is one row after TCRdb ran MiXCR on the multiplex PCR reads. The repertoire holds roughly 750,000 distinct CDR3 sequences, about a sixth seen once, with 8.4% in the top ten. Sequencing input: blood. These receptors originate from a man younger than 30 with Graves' hyperthyroidism.

This clonotype was seen a handful of times. This chain links TRBV29-1 with TRBJ2-7; 8 nucleotides agree with TRBD2. The CDR3 length is 14 residues. The trim removed 5 bases at V and 3 bases at J, leaving 9 bases unmatched. Germline assignment: CDR1 SQVTM and CDR2 ANQGSEA. CDR3 protein: CSVTSGSDLYEQYF. CDR3 nucleotide sequence: TGCAGCGTTACCAGCGGGAGTGACCTCTACGAGCAGTACTTC.

Ten or more counts support this clonotype. CDR3 region: CASSVSSGGGDTQYF. DNA for the CDR3: TGTGCCAGCAGCGTTTCTAGCGGAGGCGGAGATACGCAGTATTTT. The chain uses TRBV7-2 and TRBJ2-3; 7 bases map to TRBD2. Per the germline V gene, CDR1 is SGHTA and CDR2 is FQGNSA. This CDR3 has 15 residues. Germline trimming cut 5 bases from V and 5 bases from J; bases unmatched to any gene: 10.

The V gene is TRBV7-9, the J gene TRBJ2-7; D is unresolved. Germline V lookup: CDR1 SEHNR, CDR2 FQNEAQ (reference sequence). The CDR3 has 14 residues. V lost 2 bases, J lost 2 bases, and 10 bases lay in between. The CDR3 coding sequence is TGTGCCAGCAGCTTAAACCAGGACGCCTACGAGCAGTACTTC. Protein sequence: CASSLNQDAYEQYF.

This clonotype was seen ten or more times. The chain joins TRBV7-6 to TRBJ2-1; 7 bases line up with TRBD2. The V gene end was trimmed by 3 bases and the J gene end by 4 bases; junction bases not matched to a gene: 3. The CDR3 totals 14 residues. The germline gives CDR1 SGHVS, CDR2 FNYEAQ. CDR3 region: CASSFSGPYNEQFF. CDR3 bases: TGTGCCAGCAGCTTTAGCGGGCCGTACAATGAGCAGTTCTTC. The full variable domain, with the rest looked up from reference TRBV7-6 and TRBJ2-1, is GAGVSQSPRYKVTKRGQDVALRCDPISGHVSLYWYRQALGQGPEFLTYFNYEAQQDKSGLPNDRFSAERPEGSISTLTIQRTEQRDSAMYRCASSFSGPYNEQFFGPGTRLTVL.

With regard to this clonotype: Compared with germline, one end of the junction differs, possibly owing to a read error. This rearrangement joins TRBV5-6 to TRBJ2-1; D possibly matches TRBD1 or TRBD2 (5 bases each). Germline CDR1 reads SGHDT; CDR2 reads YYEEEE. The CDR3 runs to 16 residues. CDR3 bases: TGTGCCAGCAGCTTCCTCCAACCGGGACGTTACAGTGAGCAGTTCTTC. It translates to CASSFLQPGRYSEQFF. Using reference TRBV5-6 and TRBJ2-1 for the parts outside the CDR3, the full variable domain is DAGVTQSPTHLIKTRGQQVTLRCSPKSGHDTVSWYQQALGQGPQFIFQYYEEEERQRGNFPDRFSGHQFPNYSSELNVNALLLGDSALYLCASSFLQPGRYSEQFFGPGTRLTVL.

This clonotype was counted only a few times. The gene calls are TRBV20-1 and TRBJ1-1; tentatively, D is TRBD1 (6 bases). Germline lookup yields CDR1 DFQATT and CDR2 SNEGSKA (reference sequence). V was clipped by 4 bases and J by 5 bases, with 17 bases between them. This CDR3 spans 14 amino acids. CDR3 DNA sequence: TGCAGTGCTATGAAACAGGGATGGAGGACTGAAGCTTTCTTT. Translating it yields CSAMKQGWRTEAFF.

This clonotype was detected a few times. The chain joins TRBV19 to TRBJ1-2, with TRBD1 matching over 9 bases. J lost 3 bases, V lost 10 bases, and 21 bases had no gene match. Germline V gives CDR1 LNHDA, CDR2 SQIVND (reference sequence). The CDR3 spans 18 residues. As DNA, the CDR3 is TGTGCCACACACAGGGGGCCCGTACGGATGAAGAGGGACTATGGCTACACCTTC. This translates into CATHRGPVRMKRDYGYTF.